The clone carrying this T cell receptor beta chain was observed a few times. Assay used: immunoSEQ multiplex PCR; TCRdb lists only in-frame clones, some missing. This table holds fewer than 55,000 clones, roughly 80% found once. The time point: blood 2 weeks post-SBRT. Treatment described: 15 Gy SBRT to primary tumor, nephrectomy 4 weeks later. These data are taken from a study of radiation and T cells in renal cell carcinoma. The sequences come from blood, collected from a patient whose treatment included radiotherapy and nephrectomy. This TCR came from a woman aged 70-85 years with renal cell carcinoma.

The CDR3, as DNA: TGTGCCAGCAGCTTAGCGCTGACAGGGGCGAACACTGAAGCTTTCTTT. Its translation is CASSLALTGANTEAFF. The rearrangement uses TRBV7-9 and TRBJ1-1; 8 bases align to TRBD1. Germline V gives CDR1 SEHNR, CDR2 FQNEAQ (reference sequence). CDR3 length: 16 amino acids. Trimming at V came to 0 bases and at J to 1 base, leaving 4 bases not matched to a gene.